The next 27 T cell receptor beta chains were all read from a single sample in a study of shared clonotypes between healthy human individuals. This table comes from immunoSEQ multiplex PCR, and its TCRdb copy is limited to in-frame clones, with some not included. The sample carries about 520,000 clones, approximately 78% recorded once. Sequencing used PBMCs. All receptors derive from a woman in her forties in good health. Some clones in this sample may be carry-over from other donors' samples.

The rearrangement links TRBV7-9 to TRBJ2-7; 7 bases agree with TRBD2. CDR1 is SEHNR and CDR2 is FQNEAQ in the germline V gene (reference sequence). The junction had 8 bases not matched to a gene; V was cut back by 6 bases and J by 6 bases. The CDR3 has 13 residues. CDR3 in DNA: TGTGCCAGCAGTGTCGGGGGGAGGATCGAGCAGTACTTC. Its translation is CASSVGGRIEQYF.

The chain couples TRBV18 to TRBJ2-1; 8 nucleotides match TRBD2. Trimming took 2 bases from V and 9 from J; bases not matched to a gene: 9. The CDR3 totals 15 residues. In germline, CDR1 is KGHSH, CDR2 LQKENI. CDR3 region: CASSPMAGGHVEQFF. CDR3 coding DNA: TGTGCCAGCTCACCAATGGCGGGAGGTCACGTTGAGCAGTTCTTC.

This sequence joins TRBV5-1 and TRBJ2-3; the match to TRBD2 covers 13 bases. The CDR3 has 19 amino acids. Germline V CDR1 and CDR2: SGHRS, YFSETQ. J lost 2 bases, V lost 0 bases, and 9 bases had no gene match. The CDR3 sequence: CASSLDARLAGGLTDTQYF. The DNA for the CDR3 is TGCGCCAGCAGCTTGGATGCCCGACTAGCGGGAGGCCTCACAGATACGCAGTATTTT.

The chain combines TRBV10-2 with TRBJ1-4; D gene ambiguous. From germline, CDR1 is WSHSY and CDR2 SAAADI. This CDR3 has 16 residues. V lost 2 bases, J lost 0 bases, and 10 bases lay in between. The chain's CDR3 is CASSERLDATNEKLFF. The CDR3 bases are TGCGCCAGCAGTGAGCGTTTGGATGCAACTAATGAAAAACTGTTTTTT.

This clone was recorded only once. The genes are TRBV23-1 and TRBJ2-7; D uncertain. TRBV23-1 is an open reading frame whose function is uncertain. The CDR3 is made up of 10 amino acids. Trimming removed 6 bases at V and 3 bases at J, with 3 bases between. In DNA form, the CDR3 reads TGCGCCAGCAGCAACTACGAGCAGTACTTC. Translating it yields CASSNYEQYF.

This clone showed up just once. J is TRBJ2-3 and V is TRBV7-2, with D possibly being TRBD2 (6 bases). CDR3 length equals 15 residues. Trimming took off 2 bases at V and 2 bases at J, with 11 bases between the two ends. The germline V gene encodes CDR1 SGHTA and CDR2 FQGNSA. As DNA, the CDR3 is TGTGCCAGCAGCTTAAGTAGGGGACTCACAGATACGCAGTATTTT. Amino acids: CASSLSRGLTDTQYF.

CDR3: CASSVREGYGGSYEQYF. The CDR3 region has the DNA TGTGCCAGCAGTGTCCGAGAGGGGTATGGAGGATCCTACGAGCAGTACTTC. The chain employs TRBV6-1 and TRBJ2-7; D assignment may be TRBD1 or TRBD2 (5 bases each). Germline V gene sequence: CDR1 MNHNS, CDR2 SASEGT. The CDR3 spans 17 residues. The germline V and J ends were trimmed by 4 bases and 1 base, with 20 bases remaining between them.

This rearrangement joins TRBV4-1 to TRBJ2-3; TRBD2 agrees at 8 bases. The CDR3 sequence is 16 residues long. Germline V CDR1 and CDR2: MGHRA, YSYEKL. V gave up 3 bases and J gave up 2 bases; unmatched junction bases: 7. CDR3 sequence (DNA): TGCGCCAGCAGCCAGCGTAGCGGGACCTTCACAGATACGCAGTATTTT. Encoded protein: CASSQRSGTFTDTQYF.

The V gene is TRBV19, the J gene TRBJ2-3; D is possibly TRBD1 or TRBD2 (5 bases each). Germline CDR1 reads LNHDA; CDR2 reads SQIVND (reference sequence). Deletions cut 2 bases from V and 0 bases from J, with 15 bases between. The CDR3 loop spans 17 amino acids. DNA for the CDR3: TGTGCCAGTAGTATAACAGGAGGAATAACTAGCACAGATACGCAGTATTTT. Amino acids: CASSITGGITSTDTQYF.

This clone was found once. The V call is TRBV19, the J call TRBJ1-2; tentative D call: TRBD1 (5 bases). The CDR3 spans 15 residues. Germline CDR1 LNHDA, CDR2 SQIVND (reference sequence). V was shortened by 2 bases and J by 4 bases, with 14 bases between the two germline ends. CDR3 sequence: CASSILFPGSYGYTF. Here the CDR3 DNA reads TGTGCCAGTAGTATACTCTTTCCAGGGAGCTATGGCTACACCTTC.

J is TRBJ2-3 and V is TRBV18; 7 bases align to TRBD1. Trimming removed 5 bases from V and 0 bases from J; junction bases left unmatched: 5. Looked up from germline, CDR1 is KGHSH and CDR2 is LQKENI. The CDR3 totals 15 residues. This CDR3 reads CASSARTGSTDTQYF. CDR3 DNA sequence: TGTGCCAGCTCAGCAAGGACAGGTAGCACAGATACGCAGTATTTT.

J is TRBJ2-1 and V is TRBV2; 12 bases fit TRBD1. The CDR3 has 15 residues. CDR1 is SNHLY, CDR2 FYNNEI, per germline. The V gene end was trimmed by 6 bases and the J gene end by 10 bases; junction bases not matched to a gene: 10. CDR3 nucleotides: TGTGCCAGCAGGAAACCCGGGACAGGGGGCCGGGAGCAGTTCTTC. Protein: CASRKPGTGGREQFF.

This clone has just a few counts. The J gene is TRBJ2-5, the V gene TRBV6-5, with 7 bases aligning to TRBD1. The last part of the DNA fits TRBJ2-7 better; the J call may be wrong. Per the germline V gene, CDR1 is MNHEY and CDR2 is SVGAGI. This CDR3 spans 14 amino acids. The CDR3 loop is CASSPRTGLYEQYF. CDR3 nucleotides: TGTGCCAGCAGTCCCCGGACAGGCCTCTACGAGCAGTACTTC.

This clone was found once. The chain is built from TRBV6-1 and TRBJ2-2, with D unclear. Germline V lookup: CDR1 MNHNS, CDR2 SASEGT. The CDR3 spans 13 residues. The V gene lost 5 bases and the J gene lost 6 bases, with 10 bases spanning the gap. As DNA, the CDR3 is TGTGCCAGCAGTAAGCTAGAGTCCGGGGAGCTGTTTTTT. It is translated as CASSKLESGELFF.

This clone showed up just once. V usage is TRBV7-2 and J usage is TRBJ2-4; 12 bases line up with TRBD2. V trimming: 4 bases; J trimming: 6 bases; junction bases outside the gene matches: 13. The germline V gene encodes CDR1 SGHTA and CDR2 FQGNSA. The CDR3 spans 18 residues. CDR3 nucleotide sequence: TGTGCCAGCAGCTCCTCCACTAAGCGACTAGCGGGAGTAAACATTCAGTACTTC. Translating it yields CASSSSTKRLAGVNIQYF.

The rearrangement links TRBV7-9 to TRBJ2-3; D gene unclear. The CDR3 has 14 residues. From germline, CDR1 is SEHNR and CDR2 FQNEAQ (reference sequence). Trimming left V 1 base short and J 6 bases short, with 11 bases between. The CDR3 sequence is CASSLGLSSDTQYF. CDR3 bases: TGTGCCAGCAGCTTAGGGCTCAGCTCCGATACGCAGTATTTT.

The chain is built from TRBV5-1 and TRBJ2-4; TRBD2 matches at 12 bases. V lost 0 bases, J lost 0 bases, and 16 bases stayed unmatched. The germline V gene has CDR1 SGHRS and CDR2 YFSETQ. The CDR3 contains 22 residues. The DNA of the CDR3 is TGCGCCAGCAGCTTGGTGGACACTGGAGAACTAGCGGGGGGCCTAGCCAAAAACATTCAGTACTTC. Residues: CASSLVDTGELAGGLAKNIQYF.

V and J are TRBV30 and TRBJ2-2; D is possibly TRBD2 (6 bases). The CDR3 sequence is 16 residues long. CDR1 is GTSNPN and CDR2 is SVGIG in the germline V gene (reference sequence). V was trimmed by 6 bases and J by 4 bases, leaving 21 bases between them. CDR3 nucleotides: TGTGCCTGTCCTATCCCTGCCGGGAGCTCCACCGGGGAGCTGTTTTTT. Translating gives CACPIPAGSSTGELFF.

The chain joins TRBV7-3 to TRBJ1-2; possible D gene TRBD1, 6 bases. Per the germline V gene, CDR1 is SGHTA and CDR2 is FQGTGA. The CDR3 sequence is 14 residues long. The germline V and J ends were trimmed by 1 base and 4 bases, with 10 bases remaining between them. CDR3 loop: CASSLNGGSYGYTF. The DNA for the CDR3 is TGTGCCAGCAGCTTAAATGGGGGCAGCTATGGCTACACCTTC. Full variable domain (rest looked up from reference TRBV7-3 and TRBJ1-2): GAGVSQTPSNKVTEKGKYVELRCDPISGHTALYWYRQSLGQGPEFLIYFQGTGAADDSGLPNDRFFAVRPEGSVSTLKIQRTERGDSAVYLCASSLNGGSYGYTFGSGTRLTVV.

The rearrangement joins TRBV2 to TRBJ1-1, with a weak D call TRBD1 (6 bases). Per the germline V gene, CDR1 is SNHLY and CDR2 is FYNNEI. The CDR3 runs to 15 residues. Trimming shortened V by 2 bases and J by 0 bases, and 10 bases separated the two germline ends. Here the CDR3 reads CASSERTAMNTEAFF. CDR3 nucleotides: TGTGCCAGCAGTGAAAGGACAGCCATGAACACTGAAGCTTTCTTT.

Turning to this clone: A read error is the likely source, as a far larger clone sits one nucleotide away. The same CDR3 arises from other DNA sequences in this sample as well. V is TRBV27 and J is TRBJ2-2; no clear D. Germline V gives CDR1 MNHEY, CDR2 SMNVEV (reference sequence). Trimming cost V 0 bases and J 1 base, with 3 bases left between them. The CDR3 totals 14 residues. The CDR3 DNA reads TGTGCCAGCAGTTTATCAAGGAACACCGGGGAGCTGTTTTTT. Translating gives CASSLSRNTGELFF.

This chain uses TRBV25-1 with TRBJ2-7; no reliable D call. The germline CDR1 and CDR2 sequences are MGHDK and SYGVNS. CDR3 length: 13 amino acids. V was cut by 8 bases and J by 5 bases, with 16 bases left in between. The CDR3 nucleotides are TGTGCCAGCGGGGTTCCCTCGATTGACGAGCAGTACTTC. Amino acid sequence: CASGVPSIDEQYF.

CDR3 residues: CASSQGGLAGTDTQYF. The CDR3 nucleotides are TGTGCCAGCAGCCAGGGGGGACTAGCGGGCACAGATACGCAGTATTTT. The rearrangement uses TRBV7-9 and TRBJ2-3; TRBD2 matches 11 bases. Germline-derived CDR1 and CDR2 are SEHNR and FQNEAQ (reference sequence). The CDR3 spans 16 residues. V dropped 5 bases and J dropped 1; count of bases not matched to a gene: 5.

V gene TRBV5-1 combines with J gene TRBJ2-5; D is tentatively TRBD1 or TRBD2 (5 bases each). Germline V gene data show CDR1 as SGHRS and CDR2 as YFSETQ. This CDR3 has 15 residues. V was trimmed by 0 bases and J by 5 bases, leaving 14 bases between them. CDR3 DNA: TGCGCCAGCAGCTTGGGGGGGTCAGGGATGGAGACCCAGTACTTC. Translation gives CASSLGGSGMETQYF. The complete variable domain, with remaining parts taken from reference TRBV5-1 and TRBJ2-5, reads KAGVTQTPRYLIKTRGQQVTLSCSPISGHRSVSWYQQTPGQGLQFLFEYFSETQRNKGNFPGRFSGRQFSNSRSEMNVSTLELGDSALYLCASSLGGSGMETQYFGPGTRLLVL.

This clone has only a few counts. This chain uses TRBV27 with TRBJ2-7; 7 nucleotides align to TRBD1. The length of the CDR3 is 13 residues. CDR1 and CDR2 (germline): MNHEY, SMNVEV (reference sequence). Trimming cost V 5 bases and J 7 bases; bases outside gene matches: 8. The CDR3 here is CASSTRGPGEQYF. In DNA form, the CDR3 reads TGTGCCAGCAGTACAAGGGGGCCGGGGGAGCAGTACTTC.

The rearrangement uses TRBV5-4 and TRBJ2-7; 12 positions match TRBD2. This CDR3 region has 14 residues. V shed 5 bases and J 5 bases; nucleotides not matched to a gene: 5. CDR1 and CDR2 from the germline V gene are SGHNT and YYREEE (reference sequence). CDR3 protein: CASSYGTSGHEQYF. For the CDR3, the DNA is TGTGCCAGCAGTTACGGGACTAGCGGGCACGAGCAGTACTTC. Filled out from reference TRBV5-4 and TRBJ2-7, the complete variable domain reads ETGVTQSPTHLIKTRGQQVTLRCSSQSGHNTVSWYQQALGQGPQFIFQYYREEENGRGNFPPRFSGLQFPNYSSELNVNALELDDSALYLCASSYGTSGHEQYFGPGTRLTVT.

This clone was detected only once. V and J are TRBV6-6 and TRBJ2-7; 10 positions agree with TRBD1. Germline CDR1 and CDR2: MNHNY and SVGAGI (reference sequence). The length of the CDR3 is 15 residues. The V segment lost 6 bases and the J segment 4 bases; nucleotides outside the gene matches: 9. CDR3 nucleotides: TGTGCCAGCAGCCCACGCCGGGACAGGGGATACGAGCAGTACTTC. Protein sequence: CASSPRRDRGYEQYF.